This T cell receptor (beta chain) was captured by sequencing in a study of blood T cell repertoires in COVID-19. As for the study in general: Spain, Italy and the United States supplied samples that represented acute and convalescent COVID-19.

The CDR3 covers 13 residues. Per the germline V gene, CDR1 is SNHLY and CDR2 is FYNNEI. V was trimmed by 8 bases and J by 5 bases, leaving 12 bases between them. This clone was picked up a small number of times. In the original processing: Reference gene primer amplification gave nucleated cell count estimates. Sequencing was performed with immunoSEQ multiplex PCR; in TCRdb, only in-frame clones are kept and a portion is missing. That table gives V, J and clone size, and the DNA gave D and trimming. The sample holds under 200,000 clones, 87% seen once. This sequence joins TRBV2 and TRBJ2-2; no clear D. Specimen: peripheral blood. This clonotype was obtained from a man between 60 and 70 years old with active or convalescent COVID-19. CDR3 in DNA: TGTGCCAGCCGTAAGGAGTTAACCGGGGAGCTGTTTTTT. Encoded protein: CASRKELTGELFF.